This record looks at one T cell receptor (beta chain) sequence and its context. Germline V gene sequence: CDR1 SGHAT, CDR2 FQNNGV. The CDR3 sequence is 18 residues long. Germline trimming cut 0 bases from V and 9 bases from J; bases unmatched to any gene: 14. These data are taken from a study of blood T cell repertoires in COVID-19. The protocol was immunoSEQ multiplex PCR, while the TCRdb copy is restricted to in-frame clones and leaves out a portion. Of some 250,000 clones listed, 80% to 90% are singletons. The specimen was PBMCs or T cells enriched from blood (not recorded which). The chain recombines TRBV11-2 with TRBJ1-6; TRBD1 agrees at 7 bases. The receptor was derived from a young man who had recovered from COVID-19. The CDR3 here is CASSLEVTGPRAGSPLHF. In nucleotides, the CDR3 is TGTGCCAGCAGCTTAGAGGTGACAGGGCCTCGCGCGGGTTCACCCCTCCACTTT. Together with reference TRBV11-2 and TRBJ1-6, the CDR3 gives the full variable domain: EAGVAQSPRYKIIEKRQSVAFWCNPISGHATLYWYQQILGQGPKLLIQFQNNGVVDDSQLPKDRFSAERLKGVDSTLKIQPAKLEDSAVYLCASSLEVTGPRAGSPLHFGNGTRLTVT.